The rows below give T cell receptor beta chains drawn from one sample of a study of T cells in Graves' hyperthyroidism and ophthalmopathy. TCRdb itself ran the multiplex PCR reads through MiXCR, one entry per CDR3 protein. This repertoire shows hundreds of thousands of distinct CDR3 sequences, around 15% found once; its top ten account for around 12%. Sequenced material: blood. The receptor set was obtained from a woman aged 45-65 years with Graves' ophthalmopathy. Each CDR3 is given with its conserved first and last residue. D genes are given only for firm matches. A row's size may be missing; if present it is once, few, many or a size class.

CDR3nt: TGTGCCAGTAGTATTTCCTTATATGAAGAGACCCAGTACTTC
CDR3aa: CASSISLYEETQYF
d_gene: -
abundance: -
v_gene: TRBV19
j_gene: TRBJ2-5
len: 14

CDR3nt: TGTGCCAGCAGTTTGGTGCTCCAGTCGGGACTCAACCCCTTGCTAGCCAAAAACATTCAGTACTTC
CDR3aa: CASSLVLQSGLNPLLAKNIQYF
d_gene: -
abundance: few
v_gene: TRBV12-3/TRBV12-4
j_gene: TRBJ2-4
len: 22

CDR3nt: TGTGCCAGCAGCACCCCTGTGGCGGGGACGAACACCGGGGAGCTGTTTTTT
CDR3aa: CASSTPVAGTNTGELFF
d_gene: -
abundance: few
v_gene: TRBV7-9
j_gene: TRBJ2-2
len: 17

CDR3nt: TGTGCCAGCAGCCAAGTAGCCGTCGGGGGCTCCAATCAGCCCCAGCATTTT
CDR3aa: CASSQVAVGGSNQPQHF
d_gene: -
abundance: -
v_gene: TRBV4-2
j_gene: TRBJ1-5
len: 17

CDR3nt: TGCAGTGCTAACAGGGGGAATGAGCAGTTCTTC
CDR3aa: CSANRGNEQFF
d_gene: TRBD1
abundance: many
v_gene: TRBV20-1
j_gene: TRBJ2-1
len: 11

CDR3nt: TGTGCTAGTGGTTTGATTGAGATGTCCGGGGAGCTGTTTTTT
CDR3aa: CASGLIEMSGELFF
d_gene: -
abundance: few
v_gene: TRBV12-5
j_gene: TRBJ2-2
len: 14

CDR3nt: TGTGCCTGGAGTGTAAAAGGTCCGTCCGAAGCTTTCTTT
CDR3aa: CAWSVKGPSEAFF
d_gene: -
abundance: many
v_gene: TRBV30
j_gene: TRBJ1-1
len: 13

CDR3nt: TGTGCCAGCAGACCGGTAGGGGACAGGGGCAATCAGCCCCAGCATTTT
CDR3aa: CASRPVGDRGNQPQHF
d_gene: TRBD1
abundance: -
v_gene: TRBV12-3/TRBV12-4
j_gene: TRBJ1-5
len: 16

CDR3nt: TGTGCCAGCAGTTCTCTGACTAGCGATGAGCAGTTCTTC
CDR3aa: CASSSLTSDEQFF
d_gene: TRBD2
abundance: many
v_gene: TRBV27
j_gene: TRBJ2-1
len: 13

CDR3nt: TGTGCCAGTAAATCGGGCATCAATCAGCCCCAGCATTTT
CDR3aa: CASKSGINQPQHF
d_gene: -
abundance: few
v_gene: TRBV11-2
j_gene: TRBJ1-5
len: 13

CDR3nt: TGTGCCAGCAGTTACTCGCGGCAGCCCCAGCATTTT
CDR3aa: CASSYSRQPQHF
d_gene: -
abundance: -
v_gene: TRBV6-2/TRBV6-3
j_gene: TRBJ1-5
len: 12

CDR3nt: TGTGCCAGCATTTACACGGGGGGTGCCTATGGCTACACCTTC
CDR3aa: CASIYTGGAYGYTF
d_gene: -
abundance: many
v_gene: TRBV28
j_gene: TRBJ1-2
len: 14

CDR3nt: TGTGCCAGCAGCTTTGGGGCTGGCTACACCTTC
CDR3aa: CASSFGAGYTF
d_gene: -
abundance: many
v_gene: TRBV7-2
j_gene: TRBJ1-2
len: 11

CDR3nt: TGCAGTGCTTCCCTCCCCCATGGCTACACCTTC
CDR3aa: CSASLPHGYTF
d_gene: -
abundance: -
v_gene: TRBV20-1
j_gene: TRBJ1-2
len: 11

CDR3nt: TGCAGTGCTAGGCAGGGGGTCTCCTATAATTCACCCCTCCACTTT
CDR3aa: CSARQGVSYNSPLHF
d_gene: TRBD1
abundance: many
v_gene: TRBV20-1
j_gene: TRBJ1-6
len: 15

CDR3nt: TGTGCCAGCAGCTTAGAAGGGCGCGGGGGGTCACCCCTCCACTTT
CDR3aa: CASSLEGRGGSPLHF
d_gene: -
abundance: many
v_gene: TRBV7-2
j_gene: TRBJ1-6
len: 15

CDR3nt: TGTGCCAGCAGTTACAGGACAGAGAATAGCAATCAGCCCCAGCATTTT
CDR3aa: CASSYRTENSNQPQHF
d_gene: -
abundance: -
v_gene: TRBV6-5
j_gene: TRBJ1-5
len: 16

CDR3nt: TGCGCCAGCAGCTTCCAGGGGATGGGAGGAAACACCATATATTTT
CDR3aa: CASSFQGMGGNTIYF
d_gene: -
abundance: few
v_gene: TRBV5-1
j_gene: TRBJ1-3
len: 15

CDR3nt: TGTGCCAGCAGCCAACAGTGGCCTTTCGACGAGCAGTACTTC
CDR3aa: CASSQQWPFDEQYF
d_gene: -
abundance: few
v_gene: TRBV14
j_gene: TRBJ2-7
len: 14

CDR3nt: TGTGCCAGCAGTTGGCAATCGGGGGCCAACGTCCTGACTTTC
CDR3aa: CASSWQSGANVLTF
d_gene: -
abundance: -
v_gene: TRBV27
j_gene: TRBJ2-6
len: 14

CDR3nt: TGCAGCGTTGGAGGAAGGGGGTACAGTGGTGAGCAGTTCTTC
CDR3aa: CSVGGRGYSGEQFF
d_gene: -
abundance: few
v_gene: TRBV29-1
j_gene: TRBJ2-1
len: 14

CDR3nt: TGCAGTGCTACCAACAGGAGAGAGACCCAGTACTTC
CDR3aa: CSATNRRETQYF
d_gene: -
abundance: -
v_gene: TRBV20-1
j_gene: TRBJ2-5
len: 12

CDR3nt: TGCAGCGTCGGGACAGGTACATGGGACACTGAAGCTTTCTTT
CDR3aa: CSVGTGTWDTEAFF
d_gene: TRBD1
abundance: many
v_gene: TRBV29-1
j_gene: TRBJ1-1
len: 14